The 21 T cell receptor beta chains given below trace back to one sample, sequenced in a study of blood T cell repertoires in COVID-19. Measured with immunoSEQ multiplex PCR; TCRdb has only the in-frame clones, and not every one. This table holds tens of thousands of clones, around 80% found once. The sequencing sample was made of peripheral blood. The origin of the receptors is a human donor in a cohort sampled during active COVID-19.

The chain joins TRBV19 to TRBJ1-2; 8 nucleotides agree with TRBD1. The ends lost 2 bases at V and 5 bases at J; junction bases unmatched: 7. Germline V CDR1 and CDR2: LNHDA, SQIVND (reference sequence). This CDR3 is 15 amino acids long. In DNA, the CDR3 is TGTGCCAGTAGTATAAGCTCAGGGGGCTCATATGGCTACACCTTC. Its protein product is CASSISSGGSYGYTF.

This chain links TRBV5-1 with TRBJ2-5; 7 bases agree with TRBD2. CDR3 size: 13 residues. The J segment lost 4 bases and the V segment lost 0 bases, leaving 0 bases of the junction unmatched. Germline assignment: CDR1 SGHRS and CDR2 YFSETQ. The CDR3 coding sequence is TGCGCCAGCAGCTTGGGCGGGAGAGAGACCCAGTACTTC. It encodes CASSLGGRETQYF.

For the CDR3, the DNA is TGTGCCAGCAGTTCCAGGGGACAGGGAAACAATGAGCAGTTCTTC. Its protein product is CASSSRGQGNNEQFF. This sequence joins TRBV6-6 and TRBJ2-1; the match to TRBD1 covers 9 bases. Unmatched junction bases numbered 6, after V lost 4 bases and J lost 5 bases. Germline CDR1 reads MNHNY; CDR2 reads SVGAGI (reference sequence). CDR3 size: 15 residues.

CDR3 region: CASSRQLNTEAFF. CDR3 DNA: TGTGCCAGCAGCAGGCAATTGAACACTGAAGCTTTCTTT. This chain uses TRBV27 with TRBJ1-1, with no clear D. The CDR3 sequence is 13 residues long. Germline CDR1 is MNHEY and CDR2 is SMNVEV (reference sequence). The V gene lost 6 bases and the J gene lost 0 bases, with 8 bases spanning the gap.

The chain joins TRBV27 to TRBJ2-1; D call uncertain. The germline gives CDR1 MNHEY, CDR2 SMNVEV (reference sequence). Trimming removed 3 bases at V and 6 bases at J, with 6 bases between. This CDR3 has 12 amino acids. CDR3 sequence: CASSLIGNEQFF. DNA for the CDR3: TGTGCCAGCAGTTTGATCGGCAATGAGCAGTTCTTC.

This sequence joins TRBV29-1 and TRBJ2-3; a weak D match, TRBD2 (6 bases). Per germline, CDR1 SQVTM and CDR2 ANQGSEA. CDR3 length: 14 residues. V was clipped by 7 bases and J by 3 bases, with 17 bases between them. CDR3 amino acids: CSALAPGVTDTQYF. The CDR3, as DNA: TGCAGCGCCCTCGCCCCGGGGGTTACAGATACGCAGTATTTT.

This clone has only one observation. V is TRBV7-9 and J is TRBJ2-7, with 7 bases aligning to TRBD2. V was pared by 2 bases and J by 1 base, with 2 bases of the junction left unmatched. The CDR3 loop spans 14 amino acids. CDR1 and CDR2 (germline): SEHNR, FQNEAQ (reference sequence). CDR3 in amino acids: CASSLSGRSYEQYF. CDR3 DNA sequence: TGTGCCAGCAGCTTATCCGGGAGGTCCTACGAGCAGTACTTC.

The chain links TRBV5-6 to TRBJ1-1; D perhaps matches TRBD1 (6 bases). The CDR3 covers 15 residues. V was shortened by 2 bases and J by 1 base, with 12 bases between the two germline ends. In germline, CDR1 is SGHDT, CDR2 YYEEEE. The CDR3 here is CASSFLTGGNTEAFF. As DNA, the CDR3 is TGTGCCAGCAGCTTCTTGACAGGTGGGAACACTGAAGCTTTCTTT.

The rearrangement uses TRBV11-2 and TRBJ2-5; TRBD2 aligns across 7 bases. Germline CDR1 and CDR2: SGHAT and FQNNGV. J was trimmed by 2 bases and V by 5 bases; bases with no gene match: 5. This CDR3 spans 14 amino acids. The CDR3 DNA reads TGTGCCAGCAGCCCTCTGGGGGGGCAAGAGACCCAGTACTTC. It yields the protein CASSPLGGQETQYF.

The rearrangement joins TRBV7-2 to TRBJ2-7, with 8 positions matching TRBD2. Trimming removed 6 bases from V and 6 bases from J; junction bases left unmatched: 7. The length of the CDR3 is 13 residues. Germline lookup yields CDR1 SGHTA and CDR2 FQGNSA. CDR3 coding DNA: TGTGCCAGCAGACCGGGGGGGGGATTCGAGCAGTACTTC. This translates into CASRPGGGFEQYF.

This clone occurred a few times. The J gene is TRBJ2-2, the V gene TRBV28; TRBD2 is a possible D gene (6 bases). The CDR3 is 13 amino acids. Looked up from germline, CDR1 is MDHEN and CDR2 is SYDVKM. V dropped 8 bases and J dropped 4 bases, with 11 bases sitting between them. Written as DNA, the CDR3 is TGTGCCAGCCAGCTGGGGGGCACCGGGGAGCTGTTTTTT. Translated, it gives CASQLGGTGELFF.

The V and J genes are TRBV19 and TRBJ1-4; 9 positions agree with TRBD1. The germline V gene has CDR1 LNHDA and CDR2 SQIVND (reference sequence). The V segment lost 4 bases and the J segment 3 bases; nucleotides outside the gene matches: 12. CDR3 length equals 18 residues. The chain's CDR3 is CASSTGTGTTGANEKLFF. The CDR3 DNA reads TGTGCCAGTAGTACTGGGACAGGGACAACCGGAGCTAATGAAAAACTGTTTTTT.

The chain recombines TRBV28 with TRBJ2-1, with 10 bases aligning to TRBD2. Germline V gene data show CDR1 as MDHEN and CDR2 as SYDVKM. The CDR3 totals 17 residues. V lost 4 bases to trimming and J lost 0 bases; unmatched junction nucleotides: 6. The CDR3 reads CASSSPLAGSSYNEQFF. The CDR3 DNA is TGTGCCAGCAGTTCCCCACTAGCGGGGAGCTCCTACAATGAGCAGTTCTTC.

The chain's CDR3 is CASSYGLAGDYEQYF. CDR3 bases: TGTGCCAGCAGTTACGGTTTAGCGGGAGATTACGAGCAGTACTTC. The chain carries TRBV6-6 and TRBJ2-7; 9 bases are a match to TRBD2. CDR1 and CDR2 from the germline V gene are MNHNY and SVGAGI (reference sequence). The V segment lost 2 bases and the J segment 4 bases; nucleotides outside the gene matches: 6. This CDR3 is built from 15 residues.

This clone was seen only once. The rearrangement links TRBV5-6 to TRBJ2-5; TRBD2 matches at 10 bases. V dropped 3 bases and J dropped 1; count of bases not matched to a gene: 6. This CDR3 contains 16 residues. Germline CDR1 reads SGHDT; CDR2 reads YYEEEE. The chain's CDR3 is CASSSGLAEPQETQYF. CDR3 DNA sequence: TGTGCCAGCAGCTCCGGACTAGCGGAGCCCCAAGAGACCCAGTACTTC.

This sequence joins TRBV2 and TRBJ2-3; 9 bases line up with TRBD2. V lost 4 bases to trimming and J lost 2 bases; unmatched junction nucleotides: 4. The CDR3 covers 15 residues. CDR1 is SNHLY, CDR2 FYNNEI, per germline. CDR3 in DNA: TGTGCCAGCAGTGGGGGGACTAGCTCCACAGATACGCAGTATTTT. Its protein product is CASSGGTSSTDTQYF. Together with reference TRBV2 and TRBJ2-3, the CDR3 gives the full variable domain: EPEVTQTPSHQVTQMGQEVILRCVPISNHLYFYWYRQILGQKVEFLVSFYNNEISEKSEIFDDQFSVERPDGSNFTLKIRSTKLEDSAMYFCASSGGTSSTDTQYFGPGTRLTVL.

The V and J genes are TRBV18 and TRBJ2-4, with TRBD2 identical over 7 bases. The germline gives CDR1 KGHSH, CDR2 LQKENI. CDR3 length: 17 residues. Trimming cost V 0 bases and J 0 bases; bases outside gene matches: 5. CDR3 region: CASSPPQAGLAKNIQYF. In DNA form, the CDR3 reads TGTGCCAGCTCACCACCCCAAGCGGGACTAGCCAAAAACATTCAGTACTTC.

This clone appeared a few times. Other nucleotide sequences in the sample specify the same CDR3. The chain is built from TRBV28 and TRBJ1-1; 10 nucleotides match TRBD1. This CDR3 region has 15 residues. Germline values: CDR1 MDHEN, CDR2 SYDVKM. V lost 3 bases and J lost 5; bases outside the gene matches: 6. The CDR3 bases are TGTGCCAGCAGTTTGGGACAGGGGTTTAGAACTGAAGCTTTCTTT. Amino acids: CASSLGQGFRTEAFF.

The chain couples TRBV13 to TRBJ2-7; 16 bases match TRBD2. This CDR3 contains 19 residues. CDR1 and CDR2 from the germline V gene are PRHDT and FYEKMQ (reference sequence). Trimming at V came to 2 bases and at J to 0 bases, leaving 7 bases not matched to a gene. CDR3 coding DNA: TGTGCCAGCAGCTTATCGCTGGGACTAGCGGGAGGGAGCTCCTACGAGCAGTACTTC. Translation: CASSLSLGLAGGSSYEQYF.

The V and J genes are TRBV7-9 and TRBJ2-4, with D maybe TRBD1 (5 bases). This CDR3 is 15 amino acids long. V shed 5 bases and J shed 3 bases, with 14 bases lying between them. Per germline, CDR1 SEHNR and CDR2 FQNEAQ (reference sequence). CDR3 nucleotides: TGTGCCAGCAGCGTTCCAGGGTTGGGCAAAAACATTCAGTACTTC. Translation: CASSVPGLGKNIQYF.

The chain recombines TRBV27 with TRBJ2-7; 9 nucleotides match TRBD2. Germline V gene lookup returns CDR1 MNHEY and CDR2 SMNVEV (reference sequence). This CDR3 comprises 19 residues. The J segment lost 3 bases and the V segment lost 5 bases, leaving 20 bases of the junction unmatched. This CDR3 reads CASSPSGIAGEGLFYEQYF. The CDR3 coding sequence is TGTGCCAGCAGTCCCTCGGGGATAGCGGGAGAGGGTCTCTTCTACGAGCAGTACTTC.